The 3 T cell receptor beta chains listed next were all sequenced from one sample in a study of post-analysis software for immune sequencing data. Carried by the TCR beta cDNA libraries were unique molecular identifiers. TCRdb itself ran the PCR reads through MiXCR, one entry per CDR3 protein. The profile shows approximately 690,000 distinct CDR3 sequences, approximately 60% of them singletons. Their antigen targets remain unknown. Study-level points and caveats: Included in a set of about 5 TRBV segments more frequent in patients than controls were TRBV5-6, TRBV5-1 and TRBV20-1.

The sequenced sample consisted of blood. The receptors shown here come from a girl aged 2 to 9 with multiple sclerosis.

V and J are TRBV20-1 and TRBJ2-1, with D possibly matching TRBD2 (5 bases). V shed 4 bases and J shed 5 bases, with 12 bases lying between them. The CDR3 contains 13 residues. Germline V gene sequence: CDR1 DFQATT, CDR2 SNEGSKA (reference sequence). The CDR3 coding sequence is TGCAGTGCTACAGAGAGGGCGGACAATGAGCAGTTCTTC. It is translated as CSATERADNEQFF.

V usage is TRBV9 and J usage is TRBJ2-4; D uncertain. The end of the DNA fits TRBJ2-7 better, so the J call may be wrong. Germline V lookup: CDR1 SGDLS, CDR2 YYNGEE. This CDR3 spans 14 amino acids. In nucleotides, the CDR3 is TGTGCCAGCAGCGGACGGACGAGCTCTTACGAGCAGTACTTC. This sequence encodes CASSGRTSSYEQYF.

The chain combines TRBV28 with TRBJ2-1; D is perhaps TRBD1 (6 bases). Trimming pared 6 bases from V and 6 bases from J, leaving 21 bases between. There are 16 residues in the CDR3. CDR1 is MDHEN and CDR2 is SYDVKM in the germline V gene. The CDR3, as DNA: TGTGCCAGCAGCCTTAGGACAGCGGTAATCAGCAATGAGCAGTTCTTC. Encoded protein: CASSLRTAVISNEQFF.